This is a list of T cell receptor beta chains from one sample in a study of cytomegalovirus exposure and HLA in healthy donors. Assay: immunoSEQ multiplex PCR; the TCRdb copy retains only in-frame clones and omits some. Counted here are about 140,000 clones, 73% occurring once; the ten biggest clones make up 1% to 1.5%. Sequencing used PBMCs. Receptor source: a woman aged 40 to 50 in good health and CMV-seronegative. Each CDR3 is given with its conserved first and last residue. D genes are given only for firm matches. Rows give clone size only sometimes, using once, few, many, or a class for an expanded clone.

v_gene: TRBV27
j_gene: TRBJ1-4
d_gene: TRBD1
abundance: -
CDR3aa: CASRSGTGLEKLFF
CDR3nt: TGTGCCAGCAGATCCGGGACAGGGCTGGAAAAACTGTTTTTT

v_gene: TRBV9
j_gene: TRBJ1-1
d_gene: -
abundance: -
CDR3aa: CASSLDTTGMRAFF
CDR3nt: TGTGCCAGCAGCTTGGACACAACAGGAATGAGGGCTTTCTTT

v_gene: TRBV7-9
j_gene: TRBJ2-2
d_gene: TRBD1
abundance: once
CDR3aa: CSSSLLGGAAGELFF
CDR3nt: TGTTCCAGCAGCTTATTAGGGGGCGCAGCCGGGGAGCTGTTTTTT

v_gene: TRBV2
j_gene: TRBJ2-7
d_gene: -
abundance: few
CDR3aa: CASSEFTVTYEQYF
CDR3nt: TGTGCCAGCAGTGAATTCACAGTAACCTACGAGCAGTACTTC

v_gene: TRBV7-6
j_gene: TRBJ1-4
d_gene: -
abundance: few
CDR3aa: CASSLNSNEKLFF
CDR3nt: TGTGCCAGCAGCCTAAATTCGAATGAAAAACTGTTTTTT

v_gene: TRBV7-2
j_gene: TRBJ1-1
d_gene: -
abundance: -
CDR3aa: CASSSRGYAGNTEAFF
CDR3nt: TGTGCCAGCAGCTCTAGAGGATATGCGGGGAACACTGAAGCTTTCTTT

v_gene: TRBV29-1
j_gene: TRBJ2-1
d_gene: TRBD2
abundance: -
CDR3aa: CSVGRGGHNEQFF
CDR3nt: TGCAGCGTTGGGCGGGGGGGCCACAATGAGCAGTTCTTC

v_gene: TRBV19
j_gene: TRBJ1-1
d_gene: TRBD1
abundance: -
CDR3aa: CASSDGQGTEAFF
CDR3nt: TGTGCCAGTAGTGACGGACAGGGGACTGAAGCTTTCTTT

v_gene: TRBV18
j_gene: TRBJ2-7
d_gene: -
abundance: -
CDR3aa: CASSQPNQEGSYEQYF
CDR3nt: TGTGCCAGCTCCCAACCCAATCAGGAGGGATCCTACGAGCAGTACTTC

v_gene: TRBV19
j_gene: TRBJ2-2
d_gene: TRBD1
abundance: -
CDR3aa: CASSVSGTALNTGELFF
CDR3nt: TGTGCCAGTAGTGTCTCCGGGACAGCTTTAAACACCGGGGAGCTGTTTTTT

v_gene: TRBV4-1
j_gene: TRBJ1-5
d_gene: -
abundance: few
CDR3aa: CASSQDGGSQPQHF
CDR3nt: TGCGCCAGCAGCCAAGATGGGGGGAGCCAGCCCCAGCATTTT

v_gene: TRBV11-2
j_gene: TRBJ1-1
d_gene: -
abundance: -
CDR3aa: CASTRQEFMNTEAFF
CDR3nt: TGTGCCAGCACGAGACAGGAATTCATGAACACTGAAGCTTTCTTT

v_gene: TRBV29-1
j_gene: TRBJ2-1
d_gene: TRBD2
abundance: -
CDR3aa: CSVEGGSFLNEQFF
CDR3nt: TGCAGCGTTGAGGGGGGGTCGTTCCTCAATGAGCAGTTCTTC

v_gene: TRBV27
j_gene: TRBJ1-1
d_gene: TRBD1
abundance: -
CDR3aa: CASSLSPDGQGRAEAFF
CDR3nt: TGTGCCAGCAGTTTATCACCAGACGGACAGGGGCGGGCAGAAGCTTTCTTT

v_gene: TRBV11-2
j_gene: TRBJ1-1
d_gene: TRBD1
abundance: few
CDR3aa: CASSLAGVGAGQGTEAFF
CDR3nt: TGTGCCAGCAGCTTAGCTGGAGTTGGAGCGGGACAGGGGACTGAAGCTTTCTTT

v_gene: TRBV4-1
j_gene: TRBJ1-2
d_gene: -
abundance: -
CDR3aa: CASSQVGQGNGYTF
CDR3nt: TGCGCCAGCAGCCAAGTTGGTCAGGGTAATGGCTACACCTTC

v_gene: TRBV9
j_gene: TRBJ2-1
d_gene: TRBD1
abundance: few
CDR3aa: CASSVTQGVGYNEQFF
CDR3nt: TGTGCCAGCAGCGTGACACAGGGGGTGGGCTACAATGAGCAGTTCTTC

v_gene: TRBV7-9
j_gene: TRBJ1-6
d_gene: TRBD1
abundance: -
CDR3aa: CASSFEITGDNSPLHF
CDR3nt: TGTGCCAGCAGCTTTGAGATAACAGGGGATAATTCACCCCTCCACTTT

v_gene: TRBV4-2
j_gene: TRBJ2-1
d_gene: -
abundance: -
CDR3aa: CASSQTSYNEQFF
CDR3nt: TGTGCCAGCAGCCAAACGAGTTACAATGAGCAGTTCTTC

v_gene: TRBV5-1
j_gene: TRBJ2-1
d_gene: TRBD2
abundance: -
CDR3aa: CASSLRPAGESYNEQFF
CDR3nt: TGCGCCAGCAGCTTAAGACCGGCGGGGGAGTCCTACAATGAGCAGTTCTTC

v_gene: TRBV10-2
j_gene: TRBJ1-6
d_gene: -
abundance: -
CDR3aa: CASSFRVGVSPLHF
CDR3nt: TGCGCCAGCAGTTTCAGGGTAGGCGTATCACCCCTCCACTTT

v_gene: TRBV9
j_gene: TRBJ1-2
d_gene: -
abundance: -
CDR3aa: CASSRTWTVSTNYGYTF
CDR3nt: TGTGCCAGCAGCCGAACCTGGACAGTTTCAACTAACTATGGCTACACCTTC

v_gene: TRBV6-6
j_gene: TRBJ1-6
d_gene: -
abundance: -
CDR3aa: CASMGLTVLHF
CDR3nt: TGTGCCAGCATGGGACTCACAGTCCTCCACTTT

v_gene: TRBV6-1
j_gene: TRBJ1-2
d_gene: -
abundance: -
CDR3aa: CASSSPQGKGYTF
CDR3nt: TGTGCCAGCAGTTCACCACAGGGAAAAGGCTACACCTTC

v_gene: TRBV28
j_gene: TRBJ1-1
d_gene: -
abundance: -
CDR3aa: CASRLYLRGTEAFF
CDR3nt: TGTGCCAGCAGACTTTACTTGCGGGGCACTGAAGCTTTCTTT

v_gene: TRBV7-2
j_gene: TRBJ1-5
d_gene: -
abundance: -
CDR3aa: CASSLGSLLHQPQHF
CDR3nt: TGTGCCAGCAGCTTAGGGAGTTTACTACATCAGCCCCAGCATTTT

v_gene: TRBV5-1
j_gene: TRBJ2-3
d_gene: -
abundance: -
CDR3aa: CASSSLGWTDTQYF
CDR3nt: TGCGCCAGCAGCTCACTAGGGTGGACAGATACGCAGTATTTT

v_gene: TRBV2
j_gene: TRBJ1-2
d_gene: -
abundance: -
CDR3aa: CASRALEDGYTF
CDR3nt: TGTGCCAGCAGGGCCCTGGAGGATGGCTACACCTTC

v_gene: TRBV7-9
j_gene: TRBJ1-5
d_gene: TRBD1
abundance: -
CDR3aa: CASSFGQGNQPQHF
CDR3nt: TGTGCCAGCAGCTTCGGACAGGGGAATCAGCCCCAGCATTTT

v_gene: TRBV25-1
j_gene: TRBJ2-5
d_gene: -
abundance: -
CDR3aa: CASSESGGFQETQYF
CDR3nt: TGTGCCAGCAGTGAAAGTGGCGGGTTCCAAGAGACCCAGTACTTC

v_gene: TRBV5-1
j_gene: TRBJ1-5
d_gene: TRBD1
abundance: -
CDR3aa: CASSLKREEDRKGDQPQHF
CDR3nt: TGCGCCAGCAGCTTGAAAAGGGAAGAGGACAGGAAGGGGGATCAGCCCCAGCATTTT

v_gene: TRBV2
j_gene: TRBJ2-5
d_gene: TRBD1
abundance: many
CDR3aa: CASTGTGETQYF
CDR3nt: TGTGCCAGCACCGGGACAGGGGAGACCCAGTACTTC

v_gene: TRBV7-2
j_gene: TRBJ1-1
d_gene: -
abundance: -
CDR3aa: CASSPPLVGRWTEAFF
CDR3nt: TGTGCCAGCAGCCCTCCTCTTGTGGGGAGATGGACTGAAGCTTTCTTT

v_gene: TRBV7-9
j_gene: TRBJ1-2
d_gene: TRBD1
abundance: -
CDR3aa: CASSARQGLGYTF
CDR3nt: TGTGCCAGCAGCGCGAGACAGGGTCTTGGCTACACCTTC

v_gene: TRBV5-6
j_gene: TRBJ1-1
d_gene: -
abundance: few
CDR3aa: CASSISGVLNTEAFF
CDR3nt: TGTGCCAGCAGCATCTCAGGGGTACTGAACACTGAAGCTTTCTTT

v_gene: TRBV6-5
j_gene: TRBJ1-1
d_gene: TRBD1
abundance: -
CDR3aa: CASSSRTGNTEAFF
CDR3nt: TGTGCCAGCAGTTCTAGGACAGGGAACACTGAAGCTTTCTTT

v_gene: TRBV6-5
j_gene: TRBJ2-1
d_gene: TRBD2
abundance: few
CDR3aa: CATSSGGRNEQFF
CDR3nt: TGTGCCACCTCGTCGGGGGGGCGGAATGAGCAGTTCTTC

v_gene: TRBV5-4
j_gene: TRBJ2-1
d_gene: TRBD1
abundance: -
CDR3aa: CASRSRGQGAYNEQFF
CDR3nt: TGTGCCAGCAGATCTCGCGGACAGGGGGCCTACAATGAGCAGTTCTTC

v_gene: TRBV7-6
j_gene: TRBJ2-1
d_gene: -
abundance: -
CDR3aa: CASSWKSGQLNEQFF
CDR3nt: TGTGCCAGCAGCTGGAAATCCGGACAGCTTAATGAGCAGTTCTTC

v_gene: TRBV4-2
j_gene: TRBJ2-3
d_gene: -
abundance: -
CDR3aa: CASSQDPTGSTDTQYF
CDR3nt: TGTGCCAGCAGCCAAGACCCGACGGGAAGCACAGATACGCAGTATTTT

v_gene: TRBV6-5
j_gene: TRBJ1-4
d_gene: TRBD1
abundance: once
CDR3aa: CASSYSTGVGAEKLFF
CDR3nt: TGTGCCAGCAGTTACTCCACAGGGGTTGGTGCCGAAAAACTGTTTTTT

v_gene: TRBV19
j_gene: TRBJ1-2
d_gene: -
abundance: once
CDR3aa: CASSIALDRGYTF
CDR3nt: TGTGCCAGTAGTATTGCTCTGGACAGAGGCTACACCTTC

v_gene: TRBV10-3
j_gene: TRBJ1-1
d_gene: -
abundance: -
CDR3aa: CASSLQGSGTEAFF
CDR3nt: TGTGCCAGCTCACTGCAGGGGTCAGGAACTGAAGCTTTCTTT

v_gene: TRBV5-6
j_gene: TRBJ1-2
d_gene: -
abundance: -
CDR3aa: CASSLSEGQGYGYTF
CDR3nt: TGTGCCAGCAGCCTCTCTGAGGGCCAAGGCTATGGCTACACCTTC

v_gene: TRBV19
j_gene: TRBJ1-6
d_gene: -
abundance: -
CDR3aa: CASSPRWTADHSPLHF
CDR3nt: TGTGCCAGTAGTCCTCGATGGACAGCCGACCATTCACCCCTCCACTTT